The 23 T cell receptor beta chains listed next were all sequenced from one sample in a study of shared clonotypes between healthy human individuals. Here immunoSEQ multiplex PCR was the method, and the copy in TCRdb shows in-frame clones only, minus some. The data contain over 750,000 clones, just over 95% of them seen just once; the ten biggest clones take up 0.2% to 0.25%. Terminally differentiated effector memory CD45RA+ cells were excluded by CCR7 positive selection of CD45RO-negative cells. Sequencing input: naive CD8+ T cells sorted from blood. These receptors all come from a young man in good health.

The V call is TRBV27, the J call TRBJ1-2; 8 bases map to TRBD1. CDR3 length: 15 amino acids. V lost 7 bases, J lost 2 bases, and 9 bases stayed unmatched. CDR1 is MNHEY and CDR2 is SMNVEV in the germline V gene (reference sequence). In nucleotides, the CDR3 is TGTGCCAGCACCCAGACAGGGGCCTTCAACTATGGCTACACCTTC. This sequence encodes CASTQTGAFNYGYTF.

CDR3 sequence: CSVERQGIGNTEAFF. For the CDR3, the DNA is TGCAGCGTTGAAAGACAGGGTATAGGGAACACTGAAGCTTTCTTT. V gene TRBV29-1 combines with J gene TRBJ1-1, with 7 nucleotides matching TRBD1. Per the germline V gene, CDR1 is SQVTM and CDR2 is ANQGSEA. Trimming at V came to 2 bases and at J to 1 base, leaving 7 bases not matched to a gene. The CDR3 loop spans 15 amino acids.

The J gene is TRBJ2-7, the V gene TRBV29-1, with D perhaps TRBD1 (6 bases). Germline lookup yields CDR1 SQVTM and CDR2 ANQGSEA. The V end was cut by 4 bases, the J end by 2 bases, with 24 bases between. This CDR3 has 17 amino acids. The CDR3 loop is CSVVTGKRIEGTYEQYF. CDR3 bases: TGCAGCGTTGTCACAGGGAAGCGTATCGAAGGGACCTACGAGCAGTACTTC.

The V gene is TRBV15, the J gene TRBJ1-1, with a tentative D call TRBD1 (5 bases). This CDR3 is built from 14 residues. Trimming cost V 6 bases and J 3 bases, with 14 bases left between them. The germline V gene has CDR1 LNHNV and CDR2 YYDKDF (reference sequence). CDR3 sequence reads: CATRGPSGDTEAFF. The CDR3 DNA reads TGTGCCACCAGGGGCCCGTCGGGGGACACTGAAGCTTTCTTT.

This chain uses TRBV7-2 with TRBJ2-2; the D gene is possibly TRBD1 (5 bases). The germline gives CDR1 SGHTA, CDR2 FQGNSA. Trimming stripped 7 bases from V and 8 bases from J, with 11 bases between. This CDR3 has 12 residues. The CDR3 sequence is CASTPGLGELFF. The DNA of the CDR3 is TGTGCCAGCACTCCAGGGCTAGGGGAGCTGTTTTTT.

The chain couples TRBV29-1 to TRBJ2-7; 9 nucleotides match TRBD1. The germline V gene encodes CDR1 SQVTM and CDR2 ANQGSEA. V lost 3 bases to trimming and J lost 5 bases; unmatched junction nucleotides: 17. The CDR3 runs 17 residues. The CDR3 spells CSVDGTGRRGPAHEQYF. In DNA form, the CDR3 reads TGCAGCGTTGACGGGACAGGGCGGCGGGGGCCCGCCCACGAGCAGTACTTC.

This CDR3 is CASSFSGLPYEQYF. Written as DNA, the CDR3 is TGTGCCAGCAGTTTCTCAGGGCTGCCCTACGAGCAGTACTTC. V is TRBV27 and J is TRBJ2-7, with TRBD1 as a possible D gene (5 bases). V lost 3 bases and J lost 2, with 11 bases in between. CDR3 length: 14 amino acids. Germline loops: CDR1 MNHEY, CDR2 SMNVEV (reference sequence).

The gene calls are TRBV19 and TRBJ2-1; D is possibly TRBD2 (5 bases). The CDR3 is 13 amino acids. The germline V gene encodes CDR1 LNHDA and CDR2 SQIVND (reference sequence). V was trimmed by 7 bases and J by 5 bases, leaving 12 bases between them. CDR3 in DNA: TGTGCCAGTATCGACTACGCCAACAATGAGCAGTTCTTC. It encodes CASIDYANNEQFF.

The gene calls are TRBV7-9 and TRBJ2-5, with 10 bases that match TRBD2. The CDR3 totals 17 residues. The junction had 10 bases not matched to a gene; V was cut back by 4 bases and J by 2 bases. Germline V CDR1 and CDR2: SEHNR, FQNEAQ (reference sequence). CDR3: CASSSYSSGGAQETQYF. Written as DNA, the CDR3 is TGTGCCAGCAGCTCCTACTCTAGCGGGGGTGCTCAAGAGACCCAGTACTTC.

This sequence joins TRBV5-5 and TRBJ1-2; no reliable D call. Trimming shortened V by 2 bases and J by 2 bases, and 10 bases separated the two germline ends. Per germline, CDR1 SGHKS and CDR2 YYEKEE (reference sequence). This CDR3 is built from 14 residues. The CDR3 here is CASSFPDHNYGYTF. For the CDR3, the DNA is TGTGCCAGCAGCTTTCCAGACCACAACTATGGCTACACCTTC. Drawing the rest from reference TRBV5-5 and TRBJ1-2, the complete variable domain is DAGVTQSPTHLIKTRGQQVTLRCSPISGHKSVSWYQQVLGQGPQFIFQYYEKEERGRGNFPDRFSARQFPNYSSELNVNALLLGDSALYLCASSFPDHNYGYTFGSGTRLTVV.

V is TRBV27 and J is TRBJ2-7, with D unclear. Germline V lookup: CDR1 MNHEY, CDR2 SMNVEV (reference sequence). This CDR3 comprises 13 residues. The V and J ends lost 0 bases and 6 bases respectively, with 9 bases between them. The CDR3 DNA sequence: TGTGCCAGCAGTTTATCTCGGGCCGCCGAGCAGTACTTC. Encoded protein: CASSLSRAAEQYF.

CDR3 loop: CASSSDFGSYEQYF. The CDR3 DNA reads TGTGCCAGCAGCTCCGACTTCGGCTCCTACGAGCAGTACTTC. The gene calls are TRBV11-2 and TRBJ2-7, with no clear D. This CDR3 contains 14 residues. Germline V gene data show CDR1 as SGHAT and CDR2 as FQNNGV. V was clipped by 4 bases and J by 0 bases, with 10 bases between them.

For the CDR3, the DNA is TGTGCCAGCAGCCAAGTTATCGGACAGGGACCCTACGAGCAGTACTTC. Translating it yields CASSQVIGQGPYEQYF. The chain employs TRBV4-2 and TRBJ2-7; 8 bases line up with TRBD1. The V and J ends lost 1 base and 2 bases, in that order; junction bases with no gene match: 7. This CDR3 spans 16 amino acids. Germline assignment: CDR1 LGHNA and CDR2 YNFKEQ.

The V call is TRBV28, the J call TRBJ2-7; D is unresolved. V lost 5 bases and J lost 3, with 14 bases in between. Germline CDR1 and CDR2: MDHEN and SYDVKM. This CDR3 spans 14 amino acids. The CDR3 DNA follows: TGTGCCAGCAGTGGCCTGGCTCGGAGCTACGAGCAGTACTTC. Protein: CASSGLARSYEQYF.

The chain carries TRBV7-6 and TRBJ2-7; 11 bases are a match to TRBD2. This CDR3 spans 14 amino acids. Trimming cost V 5 bases and J 4 bases; bases outside gene matches: 4. Germline values: CDR1 SGHVS, CDR2 FNYEAQ. The CDR3 DNA is TGTGCCAGCAGCCTGACTAGCGGGAATTACGAGCAGTACTTC. The encoded protein is CASSLTSGNYEQYF.

This rearrangement joins TRBV11-2 to TRBJ2-7, with TRBD1 matching 8 bases. The germline V gene encodes CDR1 SGHAT and CDR2 FQNNGV. With V trimmed by 5 bases and J by 0 bases, 3 bases remained unmatched. The CDR3 extends over 14 amino acids. The CDR3 bases are TGTGCCAGCAGCGTCACAGGGGGCTCCTACGAGCAGTACTTC. Amino acids: CASSVTGGSYEQYF.

The V gene is TRBV11-2, the J gene TRBJ2-7, with 10 nucleotides matching TRBD2. Germline lookup yields CDR1 SGHAT and CDR2 FQNNGV. The V segment lost 5 bases and the J segment 3 bases; nucleotides outside the gene matches: 7. This CDR3 has 15 amino acids. Here the CDR3 DNA reads TGTGCCAGCAGCCCGCCTAGCGGGAGTATCTACGAGCAGTACTTC. Protein product: CASSPPSGSIYEQYF.

The rearrangement links TRBV5-1 to TRBJ2-7; 10 bases match TRBD1. Unmatched junction bases numbered 3, after V lost 2 bases and J lost 4 bases. This CDR3 contains 14 residues. From germline, CDR1 is SGHRS and CDR2 YFSETQ. Here the CDR3 reads CASSFGQGGYEQYF. The CDR3 bases are TGCGCCAGCAGCTTCGGACAGGGGGGATACGAGCAGTACTTC.

This rearrangement joins TRBV13 to TRBJ2-7; TRBD2 agrees at 12 bases. The CDR3 is 15 residues long. Germline V CDR1 and CDR2: PRHDT, FYEKMQ (reference sequence). After removal of 5 bases from V and 1 base from J, the junction contained 3 bases not matched to a gene. CDR3: CASSQTSGRSYEQYF. The CDR3 region has the DNA TGTGCCAGCAGCCAAACTAGCGGGAGGTCCTACGAGCAGTACTTC.

In its sample, this clone was seen once. The rearrangement links TRBV4-1 to TRBJ2-1; tentative D call: TRBD2 (6 bases). V shed 3 bases and J shed 0 bases, with 12 bases lying between them. Germline lookup yields CDR1 MGHRA and CDR2 YSYEKL. The CDR3 totals 16 residues. The CDR3 spells CASSQTGLPSYNEQFF. For the CDR3, the DNA is TGCGCCAGCAGCCAGACGGGACTCCCCTCCTACAATGAGCAGTTCTTC.

This sequence joins TRBV29-1 and TRBJ2-1, with unresolved D. In germline, CDR1 is SQVTM, CDR2 ANQGSEA. V lost 7 bases and J 2 bases, leaving 12 bases between the germline ends. The CDR3 loop spans 13 amino acids. The CDR3 region has the DNA TGCAGCGCCCCTGGGCTAGCCTACAATGAGCAGTTCTTC. This gives the protein CSAPGLAYNEQFF.

This chain connects TRBV27 to TRBJ2-7, with D tentatively TRBD2 (5 bases). V was trimmed by 2 bases and J by 7 bases, leaving 9 bases between them. Germline V gene lookup returns CDR1 MNHEY and CDR2 SMNVEV (reference sequence). The CDR3 sequence is 12 residues long. CDR3 sequence: CASSLKRGEQYF. CDR3 in DNA: TGTGCCAGCAGTTTAAAGCGCGGGGAGCAGTACTTC.

The V gene is TRBV7-8, the J gene TRBJ1-1, with TRBD1 matching 7 bases. The CDR3 length is 17 residues. V lost 2 bases, J lost 0 bases, and 9 bases stayed unmatched. Germline CDR1 and CDR2: SGHVS and FQNEAQ. CDR3 bases: TGTGCCAGCAGCTTATGGGCGGGGACAGACATGAACACTGAAGCTTTCTTT. Translating gives CASSLWAGTDMNTEAFF.